A selection of T cell receptor beta chains follows, all from one sample in a study of cytomegalovirus exposure and HLA in healthy donors. Libraries were prepared by immunoSEQ multiplex PCR; TCRdb keeps only in-frame clonotypes and omits some of them. Of roughly 100,000 clones listed, about 75% were seen once; the top ten hold about 2.3%. The sequenced material came from PBMCs. These receptors were obtained from a man in his forties or fifties in good health and CMV-seronegative. The CDR3 runs from the conserved cysteine through the conserved F or W. Rows give clone size only sometimes, using once, few, many, or a class for an expanded clone.

cdr3_aa: CASSKTVQWSEKLFF
clone_size: .
v_call: TRBV19
j_call: TRBJ1-4

cdr3_aa: CASSQEGRRGGYGYTF
clone_size: .
v_call: TRBV4-1
j_call: TRBJ1-2

cdr3_aa: CASSLLGLPGNTIYF
clone_size: .
v_call: TRBV5-1
j_call: TRBJ1-3

cdr3_aa: CASSLTPPGTEAFF
clone_size: .
v_call: TRBV27
j_call: TRBJ1-1

cdr3_aa: CATSRGRGETQYF
clone_size: .
v_call: TRBV15
j_call: TRBJ2-5

cdr3_aa: CASSPRTGRTGELFF
clone_size: .
v_call: TRBV6-1
j_call: TRBJ2-2

cdr3_aa: CASSSPGLAGGYTQYF
clone_size: .
v_call: TRBV7-2
j_call: TRBJ2-3

cdr3_aa: CSVLGTDLINYGYTF
clone_size: once
v_call: TRBV29-1
j_call: TRBJ1-2

cdr3_aa: CASTPRGGSTEAFF
clone_size: .
v_call: TRBV5-4
j_call: TRBJ1-1

cdr3_aa: CASSFQMEKLFF
clone_size: .
v_call: TRBV5-6
j_call: TRBJ1-4

cdr3_aa: CASRDPGGNQPQHF
clone_size: .
v_call: TRBV2
j_call: TRBJ1-5

cdr3_aa: CASSLSGGTQYF
clone_size: .
v_call: TRBV5-1
j_call: TRBJ2-5

cdr3_aa: CASSQDGQGHQPQHF
clone_size: .
v_call: TRBV4-1
j_call: TRBJ1-5

cdr3_aa: CASSPDRGAGELFF
clone_size: .
v_call: TRBV5-6
j_call: TRBJ2-2

cdr3_aa: CASSLAGQGAKAYNSPLHF
clone_size: .
v_call: TRBV27
j_call: TRBJ1-6

cdr3_aa: CASSVAGGRETQYF
clone_size: .
v_call: TRBV6-4
j_call: TRBJ2-5

cdr3_aa: CASSDRGTGAAGELFF
clone_size: .
v_call: TRBV2
j_call: TRBJ2-2

cdr3_aa: CASSKNGAGGHNADTQYF
clone_size: .
v_call: TRBV21-1
j_call: TRBJ2-3

cdr3_aa: CASSFGDRGYEQYF
clone_size: once
v_call: TRBV5-4
j_call: TRBJ2-7

cdr3_aa: CAIRQSDRGASGSPLHF
clone_size: .
v_call: TRBV10-3
j_call: TRBJ1-6

cdr3_aa: CSVVVAGGGTSTDTQYF
clone_size: .
v_call: TRBV29-1
j_call: TRBJ2-3

cdr3_aa: CACAGANTEAFF
clone_size: .
v_call: TRBV6-1
j_call: TRBJ1-1

cdr3_aa: CASRTGQGRSQPQHF
clone_size: .
v_call: TRBV6-5
j_call: TRBJ1-5

cdr3_aa: CASSRVGGTPYEQYF
clone_size: .
v_call: TRBV4-1
j_call: TRBJ2-7

cdr3_aa: CASSVGPGNEQFF
clone_size: .
v_call: TRBV9
j_call: TRBJ2-1

cdr3_aa: CASSWAAGGLDTQYF
clone_size: .
v_call: TRBV11-3
j_call: TRBJ2-3

cdr3_aa: CASSRGTGGSEKLFF
clone_size: once
v_call: TRBV5-4
j_call: TRBJ1-4

cdr3_aa: CASSSLGGSSTEAFF
clone_size: .
v_call: TRBV11-2
j_call: TRBJ1-1

cdr3_aa: CASQDILLNTEAFF
clone_size: .
v_call: TRBV6-6
j_call: TRBJ1-1

cdr3_aa: CASRDTSSYNSPLHF
clone_size: .
v_call: TRBV10-2
j_call: TRBJ1-6

cdr3_aa: CASSSHGGTTEAFF
clone_size: once
v_call: TRBV11-2
j_call: TRBJ1-1

cdr3_aa: CASSRDGEAFF
clone_size: .
v_call: TRBV18
j_call: TRBJ1-1

cdr3_aa: CASSLGARLNEQFF
clone_size: .
v_call: TRBV5-1
j_call: TRBJ2-1

cdr3_aa: CASSSPGQGGSYEQYF
clone_size: .
v_call: TRBV28
j_call: TRBJ2-7

cdr3_aa: CASSLAPQPYEQYF
clone_size: .
v_call: TRBV7-2
j_call: TRBJ2-7

cdr3_aa: CASSPIGTVKSTDTQYF
clone_size: .
v_call: TRBV2
j_call: TRBJ2-3

cdr3_aa: CASSLGTSQYNEQFF
clone_size: .
v_call: TRBV7-9
j_call: TRBJ2-1

cdr3_aa: CASSGRDRVPNTEAFF
clone_size: few
v_call: TRBV6-1
j_call: TRBJ1-1

cdr3_aa: CASSWTLAGALDTQYF
clone_size: .
v_call: TRBV6-5
j_call: TRBJ2-3

cdr3_aa: CASSDRKGWNIQYF
clone_size: .
v_call: TRBV6-1
j_call: TRBJ2-4

cdr3_aa: CASSRDSFSGNTIYF
clone_size: .
v_call: TRBV6-5
j_call: TRBJ1-3

cdr3_aa: CASSLAGGETQYF
clone_size: few
v_call: TRBV5-1
j_call: TRBJ2-5

cdr3_aa: CAISESSRGDTQYF
clone_size: .
v_call: TRBV10-3
j_call: TRBJ2-3

cdr3_aa: CASSGEDNSPLHF
clone_size: .
v_call: TRBV10-2
j_call: TRBJ1-6

cdr3_aa: CASGLGGAPGYTF
clone_size: .
v_call: TRBV19
j_call: TRBJ1-2

cdr3_aa: CASSTTRGYTEAFF
clone_size: .
v_call: TRBV19
j_call: TRBJ1-1

cdr3_aa: CASSELWGLSKNIQYF
clone_size: .
v_call: TRBV6-1
j_call: TRBJ2-4

cdr3_aa: CASSPTLYRDRQYF
clone_size: few
v_call: TRBV6-5
j_call: TRBJ2-7

cdr3_aa: CASSEEGTGNYEQYF
clone_size: few
v_call: TRBV6-1
j_call: TRBJ2-7

cdr3_aa: CASSLTGSTDTQYF
clone_size: .
v_call: TRBV5-4
j_call: TRBJ2-3

cdr3_aa: CASSEVRGDIDTQYF
clone_size: .
v_call: TRBV6-1
j_call: TRBJ2-3

cdr3_aa: CASSPEGGVSGNTIYF
clone_size: .
v_call: TRBV5-4
j_call: TRBJ1-3

cdr3_aa: CASRTVRGQGQPQHF
clone_size: .
v_call: TRBV6-6
j_call: TRBJ1-5

cdr3_aa: CASSSDGWGNTIYF
clone_size: once
v_call: TRBV2
j_call: TRBJ1-3

cdr3_aa: CASAFPRMETQYF
clone_size: .
v_call: TRBV6-6
j_call: TRBJ2-5

cdr3_aa: CASSIEDRSGNTIYF
clone_size: .
v_call: TRBV19
j_call: TRBJ1-3

cdr3_aa: CASSKRGSFTDTQYF
clone_size: .
v_call: TRBV2
j_call: TRBJ2-3

cdr3_aa: CASSLRDGGNIQYF
clone_size: .
v_call: TRBV13
j_call: TRBJ2-4

cdr3_aa: CATSSGGALADTQYF
clone_size: .
v_call: TRBV7-9
j_call: TRBJ2-3